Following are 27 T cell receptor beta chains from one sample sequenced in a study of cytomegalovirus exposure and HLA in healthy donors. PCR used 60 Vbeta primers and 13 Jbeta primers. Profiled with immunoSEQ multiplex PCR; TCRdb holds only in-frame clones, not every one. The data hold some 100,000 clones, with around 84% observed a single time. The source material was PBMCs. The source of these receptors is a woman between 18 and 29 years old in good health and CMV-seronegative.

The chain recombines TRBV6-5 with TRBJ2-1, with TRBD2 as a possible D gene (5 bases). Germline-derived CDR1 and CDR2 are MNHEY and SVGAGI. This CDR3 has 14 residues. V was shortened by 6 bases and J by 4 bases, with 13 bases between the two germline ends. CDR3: CASRPRGGYNEQFF. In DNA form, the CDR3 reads TGTGCCAGCAGACCCCGTGGAGGATACAATGAGCAGTTCTTC.

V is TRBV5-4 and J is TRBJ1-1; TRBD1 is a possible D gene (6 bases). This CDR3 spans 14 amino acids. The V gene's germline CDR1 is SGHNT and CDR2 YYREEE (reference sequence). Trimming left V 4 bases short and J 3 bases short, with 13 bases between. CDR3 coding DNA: TGTGCCAGCAGCCCGGCGGGGGCCGACACTGAAGCTTTCTTT. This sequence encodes CASSPAGADTEAFF. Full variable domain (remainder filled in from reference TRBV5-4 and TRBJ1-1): ETGVTQSPTHLIKTRGQQVTLRCSSQSGHNTVSWYQQALGQGPQFIFQYYREEENGRGNFPPRFSGLQFPNYSSELNVNALELDDSALYLCASSPAGADTEAFFGQGTRLTVV.

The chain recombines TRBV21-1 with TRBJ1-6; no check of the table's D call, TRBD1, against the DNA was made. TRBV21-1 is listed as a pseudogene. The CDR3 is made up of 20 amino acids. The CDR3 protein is CASSSYGNGQGGLGGSPLHF. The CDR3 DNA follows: TGTGCCAGCAGCAGTTACGGTAACGGACAGGGCGGTCTTGGGGGTTCACCCCTCCACTTT.

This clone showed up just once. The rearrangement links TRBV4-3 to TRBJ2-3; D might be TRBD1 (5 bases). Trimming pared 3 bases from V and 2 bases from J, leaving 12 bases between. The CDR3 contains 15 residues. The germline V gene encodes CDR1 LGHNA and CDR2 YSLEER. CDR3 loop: CASSQGWGDTDTQYF. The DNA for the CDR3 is TGCGCCAGCAGCCAGGGATGGGGCGACACAGATACGCAGTATTTT.

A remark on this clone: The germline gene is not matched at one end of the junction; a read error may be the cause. CDR3 nucleotide sequence: TGTTCCAGCAGTCAAGGGACAGCCTCCTACGAGCAGTACTTC. Protein: CSSSQGTASYEQYF. The genes are TRBV7-9 and TRBJ2-7; 7 nucleotides match TRBD1. The CDR3 sequence is 14 residues long. In germline, CDR1 is SEHNR, CDR2 FQNEAQ (reference sequence).

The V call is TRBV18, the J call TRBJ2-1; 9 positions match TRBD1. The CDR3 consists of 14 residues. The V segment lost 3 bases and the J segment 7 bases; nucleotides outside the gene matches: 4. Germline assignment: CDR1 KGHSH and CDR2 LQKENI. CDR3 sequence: CASSPGQGTNEQFF. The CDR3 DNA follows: TGTGCCAGCTCACCGGGACAGGGTACGAATGAGCAGTTCTTC.

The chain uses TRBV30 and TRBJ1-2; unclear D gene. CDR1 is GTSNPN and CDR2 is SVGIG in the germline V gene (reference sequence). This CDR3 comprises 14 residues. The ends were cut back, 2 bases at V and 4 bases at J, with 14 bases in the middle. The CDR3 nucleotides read TGTGCCTGGAGTCGCAGGCTCCCAGGCTATGGCTACACCTTC. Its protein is CAWSRRLPGYGYTF.

The CDR3 here is CASSLFRGREQYF. The CDR3, as DNA: TGTGCCAGCAGTTTGTTCAGGGGCCGCGAGCAGTACTTC. The chain employs TRBV27 and TRBJ2-7, with D tentatively TRBD1 (6 bases). Germline V gives CDR1 MNHEY, CDR2 SMNVEV (reference sequence). V was cut by 3 bases and J by 6 bases, with 12 bases left in between. CDR3 length: 13 residues.

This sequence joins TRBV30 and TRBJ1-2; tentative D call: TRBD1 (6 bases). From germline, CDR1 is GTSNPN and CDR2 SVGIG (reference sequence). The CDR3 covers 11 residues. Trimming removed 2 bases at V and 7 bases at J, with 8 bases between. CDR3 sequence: CAWSMGAGYTF. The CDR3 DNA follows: TGTGCCTGGAGTATGGGGGCTGGCTACACCTTC. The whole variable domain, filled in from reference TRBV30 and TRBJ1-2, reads SQTIHQWPATLVQPVGSPLSLECTVEGTSNPNLYWYRQAAGRGLQLLFYSVGIGQISSEVPQNLSASRPQDRQFILSSKKLLLSDSGFYLCAWSMGAGYTFGSGTRLTVV.

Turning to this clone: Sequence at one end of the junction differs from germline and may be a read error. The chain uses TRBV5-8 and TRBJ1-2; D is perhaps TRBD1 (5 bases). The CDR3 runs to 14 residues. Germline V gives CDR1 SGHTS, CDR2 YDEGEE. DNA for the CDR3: TGTGCCAGCAGCTTGTGGGGCCGTAACAATGGCTACACCTTC. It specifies CASSLWGRNNGYTF.

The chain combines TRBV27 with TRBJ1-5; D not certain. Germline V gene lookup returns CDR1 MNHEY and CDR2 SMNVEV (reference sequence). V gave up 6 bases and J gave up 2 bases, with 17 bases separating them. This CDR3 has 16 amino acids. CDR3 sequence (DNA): TGTGCCAGCAGCCGCCTCCTGCACCGGGGCAATCAGCCCCAGCATTTT. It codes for CASSRLLHRGNQPQHF.

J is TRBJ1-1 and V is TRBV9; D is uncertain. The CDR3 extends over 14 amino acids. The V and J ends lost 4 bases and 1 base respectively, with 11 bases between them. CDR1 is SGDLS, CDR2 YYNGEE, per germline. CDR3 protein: CASSLGSENTEAFF. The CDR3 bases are TGTGCCAGCAGCCTAGGGAGTGAGAACACTGAAGCTTTCTTT.

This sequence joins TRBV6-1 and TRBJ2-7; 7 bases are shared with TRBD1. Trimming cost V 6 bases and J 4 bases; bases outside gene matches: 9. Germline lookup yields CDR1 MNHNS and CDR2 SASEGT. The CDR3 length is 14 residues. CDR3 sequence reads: CASSWGEGAYEQYF. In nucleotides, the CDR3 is TGTGCCAGCAGCTGGGGAGAGGGGGCGTACGAGCAGTACTTC.

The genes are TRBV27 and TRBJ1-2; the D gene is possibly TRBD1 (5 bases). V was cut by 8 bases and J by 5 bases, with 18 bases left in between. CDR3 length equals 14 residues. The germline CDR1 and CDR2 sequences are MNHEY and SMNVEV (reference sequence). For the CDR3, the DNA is TGTGCCAGCGGCCTAGCTGGGGGGTATTATGGCTACACCTTC. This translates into CASGLAGGYYGYTF.

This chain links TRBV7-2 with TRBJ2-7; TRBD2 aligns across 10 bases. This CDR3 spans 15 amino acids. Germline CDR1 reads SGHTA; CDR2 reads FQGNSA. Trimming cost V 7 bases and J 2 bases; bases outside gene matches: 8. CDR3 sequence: CASTSVAGGPYEQYF. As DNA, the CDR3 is TGTGCCAGCACCTCAGTAGCGGGGGGTCCCTACGAGCAGTACTTC.

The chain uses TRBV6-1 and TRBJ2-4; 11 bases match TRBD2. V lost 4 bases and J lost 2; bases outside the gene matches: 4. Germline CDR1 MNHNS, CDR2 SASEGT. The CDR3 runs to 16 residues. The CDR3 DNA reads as TGTGCCAGCAGTGTTAGCGGGGGGGCCCCCAAAAACATTCAGTACTTC. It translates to CASSVSGGAPKNIQYF.

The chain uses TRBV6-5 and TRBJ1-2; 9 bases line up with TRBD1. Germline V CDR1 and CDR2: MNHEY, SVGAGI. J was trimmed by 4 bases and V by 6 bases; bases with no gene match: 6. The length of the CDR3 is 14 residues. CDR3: CASREQGATYGYTF. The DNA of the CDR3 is TGTGCCAGCAGGGAACAGGGGGCCACCTATGGCTACACCTTC.

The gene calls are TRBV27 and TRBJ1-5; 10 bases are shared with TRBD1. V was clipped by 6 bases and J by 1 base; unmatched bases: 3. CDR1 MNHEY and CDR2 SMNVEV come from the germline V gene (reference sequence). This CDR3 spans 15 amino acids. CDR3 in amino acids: CASSSTGGSNQPQHF. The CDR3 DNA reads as TGTGCCAGCAGCTCGACAGGGGGCAGCAATCAGCCCCAGCATTTT.

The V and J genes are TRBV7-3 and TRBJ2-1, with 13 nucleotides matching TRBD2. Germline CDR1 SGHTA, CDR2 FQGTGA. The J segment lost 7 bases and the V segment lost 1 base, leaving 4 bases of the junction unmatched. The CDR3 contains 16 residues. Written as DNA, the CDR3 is TGTGCCAGCAGCTTAATGGGACTAGCGGGGACTAATGAGCAGTTCTTC. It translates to CASSLMGLAGTNEQFF.

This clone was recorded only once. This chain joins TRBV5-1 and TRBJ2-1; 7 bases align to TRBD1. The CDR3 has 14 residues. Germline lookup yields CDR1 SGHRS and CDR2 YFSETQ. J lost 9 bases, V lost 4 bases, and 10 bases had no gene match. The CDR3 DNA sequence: TGCGCCAGCAGCCCCCTTTTACAGGGGACTGAGCAGTTCTTC. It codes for CASSPLLQGTEQFF.

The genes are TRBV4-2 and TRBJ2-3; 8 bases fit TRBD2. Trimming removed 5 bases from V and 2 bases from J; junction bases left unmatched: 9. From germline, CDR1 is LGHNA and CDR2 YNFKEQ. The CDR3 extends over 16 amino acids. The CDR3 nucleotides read TGTGCCAGCAGCAACCGGGGGGGCACCTTCACAGATACGCAGTATTTT. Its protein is CASSNRGGTFTDTQYF.

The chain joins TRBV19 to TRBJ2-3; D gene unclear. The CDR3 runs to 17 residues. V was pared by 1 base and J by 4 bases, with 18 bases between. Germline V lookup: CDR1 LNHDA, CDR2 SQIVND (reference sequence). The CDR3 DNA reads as TGTGCCAGTAGTATAGGTGACCATTTCCCAGGCGCAGATACGCAGTATTTT. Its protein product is CASSIGDHFPGADTQYF.

The CDR3 here is CASSGTGGYTF. The CDR3 nucleotides read TGTGCCAGCAGTGGGACAGGTGGCTACACCTTC. This chain connects TRBV6-1 to TRBJ1-2; TRBD1 matches 7 bases. The CDR3 spans 11 residues. Germline CDR1 MNHNS, CDR2 SASEGT. Losses at the gene ends were 4 bases for V and 7 bases for J; bases not matched to a gene: 0.

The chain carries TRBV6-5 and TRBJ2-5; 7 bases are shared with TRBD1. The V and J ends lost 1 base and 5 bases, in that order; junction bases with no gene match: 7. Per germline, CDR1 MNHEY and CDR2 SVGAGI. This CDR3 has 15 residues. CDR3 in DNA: TGTGCCAGCAGTTACTTGAACAGGGGAAGGGAGACCCAGTACTTC. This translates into CASSYLNRGRETQYF.

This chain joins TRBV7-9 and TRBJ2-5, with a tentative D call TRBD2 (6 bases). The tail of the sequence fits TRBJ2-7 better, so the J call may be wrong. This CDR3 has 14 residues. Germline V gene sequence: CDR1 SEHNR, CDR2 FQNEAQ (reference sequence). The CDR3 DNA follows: TGTGCCAGCAGCCGTACCGGGACTCCCTCCGAGCAGTACTTC. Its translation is CASSRTGTPSEQYF.

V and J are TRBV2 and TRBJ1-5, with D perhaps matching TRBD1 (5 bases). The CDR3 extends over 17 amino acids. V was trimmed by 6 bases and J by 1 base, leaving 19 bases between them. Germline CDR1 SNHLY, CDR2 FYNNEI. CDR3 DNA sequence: TGTGCCAGCAGATACGACAGAAACCCATTGAGCAATCAGCCCCAGCATTTT. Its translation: CASRYDRNPLSNQPQHF.

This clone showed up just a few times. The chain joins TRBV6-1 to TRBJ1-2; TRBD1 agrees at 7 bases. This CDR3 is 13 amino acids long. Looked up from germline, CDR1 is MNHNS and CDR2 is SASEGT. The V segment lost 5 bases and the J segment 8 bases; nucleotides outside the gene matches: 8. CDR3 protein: CASSTKTGRGYTF. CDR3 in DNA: TGTGCCAGCAGTACGAAGACAGGGCGCGGCTACACCTTC.